The rows below give T cell receptor beta chains drawn from one sample of a study of control samples from healthy donors and cancer patients. Clones were read by immunoSEQ multiplex PCR, and TCRdb kept only the in-frame ones, dropping some. This table holds approximately 100,000 clones, roughly 91% found once. The specimen was PBMCs. These TCRs come from a man in his fifties or sixties with lung cancer. Both conserved end residues are part of each CDR3. D genes are given only for firm matches. Where a row states a size, it is once, few, many or the class of an expanded clone; other rows omit it.

size	V	D	J	CDR3	DNA
NA	TRBV9	NA	TRBJ2-3	CASSVSGGADTQYF	TGTGCCAGCAGCGTATCCGGGGGTGCTGATACGCAGTATTTT
once	TRBV29-1	NA	TRBJ2-4	CSVEGDKGNLAKNIQYF	TGCAGCGTTGAAGGGGATAAGGGGAATCTAGCCAAAAACATTCAGTACTTC
NA	TRBV6-5	NA	TRBJ1-5	CASKLTLYSNQPQHF	TGTGCCAGCAAATTAACCCTTTATAGCAATCAGCCCCAGCATTTT
once	TRBV5-6	TRBD1	TRBJ1-4	CASSSGQGGYANEKLFF	TGTGCCAGCAGCTCCGGACAGGGAGGGTACGCTAATGAAAAACTGTTTTTT
NA	TRBV12-5	NA	TRBJ2-5	CASGLVPDGYVGYQETQYF	TGTGCTAGTGGTTTGGTACCCGACGGATATGTGGGGTACCAAGAGACCCAGTACTTC
NA	TRBV3-1/TRBV3-2	NA	TRBJ2-7	CASSRTGSSYEQYF	TGTGCCAGCTCACGAACAGGGAGCTCCTACGAGCAGTACTTC
NA	TRBV5-1	TRBD1	TRBJ1-1	CASSLTGGNLNTEAFF	TGCGCCAGCAGCTTGACAGGGGGTAATCTGAACACTGAAGCTTTCTTT
NA	TRBV2	TRBD1	TRBJ1-5	CASSEALQGQNQPQHF	TGTGCCAGCAGTGAAGCGCTTCAGGGACAGAACCAGCCCCAGCATTTT
NA	TRBV6-5	NA	TRBJ1-1	CASRLGGAEAFF	TGTGCCAGCAGACTCGGGGGTGCTGAAGCTTTCTTT
many	TRBV18	TRBD1	TRBJ1-6	CASSLQGSSGNSPLHF	TGTGCCAGCTCACTACAGGGGAGTTCGGGGAATTCACCCCTCCACTTT
NA	TRBV18	TRBD1	TRBJ1-6	CASSMAGGIGNSPLHF	TGTGCCAGCTCAATGGCAGGGGGGATTGGTAATTCACCCCTCCACTTT
NA	TRBV2	TRBD1	TRBJ1-2	CASSLGTGRRNGYTF	TGTGCCAGCAGTCTCGGGACAGGGAGAAGGAATGGCTACACCTTC
NA	TRBV27	NA	TRBJ1-5	CASSPRRGNNQPQHF	TGTGCCAGCAGTCCCCGACGGGGCAACAATCAGCCCCAGCATTTT
NA	TRBV2	NA	TRBJ1-5	CASSLSGAGGNQPQHF	TGTGCCAGCAGTTTATCAGGGGCGGGTGGCAATCAGCCCCAGCATTTT
NA	TRBV30	NA	TRBJ1-5	CAWSGPLINSNQPQHF	TGTGCCTGGAGTGGACCGCTAATTAATAGCAATCAGCCCCAGCATTTT
NA	TRBV7-9	NA	TRBJ1-2	CASSSQGLGYTF	TGTGCCAGCAGCTCACAGGGCCTCGGCTACACCTTC
few	TRBV6-5	TRBD2	TRBJ2-1	CASSYSSGGADEQFF	TGTGCCAGCAGTTACTCTAGCGGGGGGGCCGATGAGCAGTTCTTC
NA	TRBV7-9	NA	TRBJ2-5	CASSRRTLEETQYF	TGTGCCAGCAGCCGAAGGACTTTGGAAGAGACCCAGTACTTC
NA	TRBV7-3	NA	TRBJ2-1	CASSLGNEQFF	TGTGCCAGCAGCTTGGGGAATGAGCAGTTCTTC
NA	TRBV12-5	NA	TRBJ2-1	CASGWGAGEYEQFF	TGTGCTAGTGGTTGGGGGGCAGGGGAGTATGAGCAGTTCTTC
NA	TRBV9	NA	TRBJ1-1	CASSWGDTEAFF	TGTGCCAGCAGCTGGGGAGACACTGAAGCTTTCTTT
NA	TRBV7-2	NA	TRBJ1-5	CASSLNTGTNQPQHF	TGTGCCAGCAGCTTAAACACAGGGACCAATCAGCCCCAGCATTTT
medium-sized	TRBV2	TRBD1	TRBJ1-5	CATRGTGNQPQHF	TGTGCCACCAGAGGGACAGGGAATCAGCCCCAGCATTTT
once	TRBV5-1	TRBD1	TRBJ1-1	CASSWDSVEAFF	TGCGCCAGCAGCTGGGACAGTGTTGAAGCTTTCTTT
once	TRBV2	NA	TRBJ2-1	CATRELDNEQFF	TGTGCCACCCGGGAACTGGACAATGAGCAGTTCTTC
many	TRBV5-4	TRBD1	TRBJ2-7	CASSWGQGEQYF	TGTGCCAGCAGCTGGGGACAGGGGGAGCAGTACTTC
NA	TRBV24-1	NA	TRBJ2-5	CATSETGTLETQYF	TGTGCCACCAGTGAAACCGGGACGCTGGAGACCCAGTACTTC
NA	TRBV25-1	TRBD1	TRBJ2-5	CASSPPGQGNVETQYF	TGTGCCAGCAGTCCCCCGGGACAGGGGAATGTAGAGACCCAGTACTTC
few	TRBV14	NA	TRBJ1-2	CASSQGNRVYGYTF	TGTGCCAGCAGCCAAGGGAACAGGGTCTATGGCTACACCTTC